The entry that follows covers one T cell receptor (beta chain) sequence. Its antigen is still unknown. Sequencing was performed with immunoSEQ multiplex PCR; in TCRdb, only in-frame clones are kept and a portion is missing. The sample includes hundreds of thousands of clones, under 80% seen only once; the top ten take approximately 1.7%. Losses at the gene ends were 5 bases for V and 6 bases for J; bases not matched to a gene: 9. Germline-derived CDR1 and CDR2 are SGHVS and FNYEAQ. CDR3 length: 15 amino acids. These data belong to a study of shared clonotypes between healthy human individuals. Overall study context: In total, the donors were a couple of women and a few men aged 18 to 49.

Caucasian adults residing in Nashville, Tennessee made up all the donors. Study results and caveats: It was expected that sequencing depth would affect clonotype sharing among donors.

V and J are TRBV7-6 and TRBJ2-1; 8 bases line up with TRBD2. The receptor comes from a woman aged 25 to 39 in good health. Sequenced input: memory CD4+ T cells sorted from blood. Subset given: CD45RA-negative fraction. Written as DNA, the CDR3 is TGTGCCAGCAGCCAACTAAACGGGAGGGCCAATGAGCAGTTCTTC. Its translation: CASSQLNGRANEQFF.